This TCR beta chain was captured in a study of shared clonotypes between healthy human individuals. As processed by the authors: ImmunoSEQ junction-only sequences lacked quality scores, so their filtering differed. Using immunoSEQ multiplex PCR, the repertoire was profiled, and TCRdb retains in-frame clones only, with some absent. V and J calls and clone size come straight from that table; D and trimming were deduced from the DNA. This table holds about half a million clones, around 74% found once. Germline V CDR1 and CDR2: MDHEN, SYDVKM. This CDR3 contains 17 residues. Trimming pared 10 bases from V and 7 bases from J, leaving 29 bases between.

The source of this sequence is a woman between 40 and 50 years old in good health. Some clones in this sample may be carry-over from other donors' samples. The sample consisted of PBMCs. J is TRBJ1-5 and V is TRBV28; D may be TRBD1 (5 bases). Here the CDR3 reads CATLGVPRRAMGQPQHF. The CDR3 DNA is TGTGCCACCCTAGGGGTCCCGCGGCGGGCAATGGGGCAGCCCCAGCATTTT.